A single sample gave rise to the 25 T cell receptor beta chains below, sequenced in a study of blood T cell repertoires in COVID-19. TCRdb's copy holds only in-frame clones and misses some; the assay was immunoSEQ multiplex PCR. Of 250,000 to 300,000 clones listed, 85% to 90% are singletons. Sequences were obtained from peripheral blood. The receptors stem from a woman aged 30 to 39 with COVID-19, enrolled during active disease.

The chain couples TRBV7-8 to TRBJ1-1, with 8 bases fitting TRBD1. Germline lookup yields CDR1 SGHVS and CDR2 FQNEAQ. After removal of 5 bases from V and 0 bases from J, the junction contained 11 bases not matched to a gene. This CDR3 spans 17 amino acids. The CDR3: CASSPRPNRGVNTEAFF. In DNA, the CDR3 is TGTGCCAGCAGCCCGAGGCCGAACAGGGGGGTGAACACTGAAGCTTTCTTT.

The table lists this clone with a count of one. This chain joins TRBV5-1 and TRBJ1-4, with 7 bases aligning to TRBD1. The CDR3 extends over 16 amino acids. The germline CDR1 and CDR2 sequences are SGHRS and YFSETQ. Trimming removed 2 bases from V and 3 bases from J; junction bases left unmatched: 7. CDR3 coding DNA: TGCGCCAGCAGCTTTGGGCCCCAGGGGGCTAATGAAAAACTGTTTTTT. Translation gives CASSFGPQGANEKLFF.

CDR3 nucleotide sequence: TGTGCCAGCAGCACAGGACAGGGTATGAAGACCCAGTACTTC. Translated: CASSTGQGMKTQYF. V and J are TRBV6-5 and TRBJ2-5, with 8 positions matching TRBD1. V was clipped by 6 bases and J by 6 bases; unmatched bases: 9. Germline CDR1 MNHEY, CDR2 SVGAGI. This CDR3 region has 14 residues.

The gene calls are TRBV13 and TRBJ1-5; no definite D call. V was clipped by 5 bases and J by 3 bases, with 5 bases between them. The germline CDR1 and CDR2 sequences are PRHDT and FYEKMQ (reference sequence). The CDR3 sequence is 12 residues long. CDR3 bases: TGTGCCAGCAGCCTACTCAATCAGCCCCAGCATTTT. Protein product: CASSLLNQPQHF. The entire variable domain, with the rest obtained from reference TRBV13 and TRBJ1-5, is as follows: AAGVIQSPRHLIKEKRETATLKCYPIPRHDTVYWYQQGPGQDPQFLISFYEKMQSDKGSIPDRFSAQQFSDYHSELNMSSLELGDSALYFCASSLLNQPQHFGDGTRLSIL.

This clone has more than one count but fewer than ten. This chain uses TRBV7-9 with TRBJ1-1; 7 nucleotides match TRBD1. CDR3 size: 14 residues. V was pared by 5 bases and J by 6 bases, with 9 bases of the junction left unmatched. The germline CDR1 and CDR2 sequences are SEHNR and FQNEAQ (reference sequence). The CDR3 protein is CASSPGQTGAEAFF. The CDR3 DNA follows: TGTGCCAGCAGCCCGGGACAGACTGGGGCTGAAGCTTTCTTT.

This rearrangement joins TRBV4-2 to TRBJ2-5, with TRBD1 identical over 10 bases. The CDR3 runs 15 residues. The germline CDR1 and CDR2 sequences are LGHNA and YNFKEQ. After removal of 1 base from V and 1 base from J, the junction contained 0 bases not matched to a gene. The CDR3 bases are TGTGCCAGCAGCCAAGGGACAGGGGGCCAAGAGACCCAGTACTTC. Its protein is CASSQGTGGQETQYF.

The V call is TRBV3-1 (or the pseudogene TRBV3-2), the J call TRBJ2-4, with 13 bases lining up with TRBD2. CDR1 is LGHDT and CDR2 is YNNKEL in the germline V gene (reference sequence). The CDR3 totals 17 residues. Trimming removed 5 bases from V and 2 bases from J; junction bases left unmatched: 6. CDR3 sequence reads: CASSSTGLAGPKNIQYF. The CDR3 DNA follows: TGTGCCAGCAGCAGCACGGGACTAGCGGGGCCCAAAAACATTCAGTACTTC.

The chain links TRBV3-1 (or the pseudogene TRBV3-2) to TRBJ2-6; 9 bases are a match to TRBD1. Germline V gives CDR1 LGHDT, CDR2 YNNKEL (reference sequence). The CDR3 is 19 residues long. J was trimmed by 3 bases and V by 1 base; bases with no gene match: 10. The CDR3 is CASSQGLPQGASGANVLTF. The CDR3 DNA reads TGTGCCAGCAGCCAAGGGCTACCACAGGGGGCTAGTGGGGCCAACGTCCTGACTTTC.

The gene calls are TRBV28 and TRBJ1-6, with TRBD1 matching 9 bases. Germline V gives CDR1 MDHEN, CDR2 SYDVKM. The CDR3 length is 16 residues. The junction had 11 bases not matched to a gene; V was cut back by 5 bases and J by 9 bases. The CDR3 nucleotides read TGTGCCAGCAGTGCCCACAGGGGGCGTCTGAGTTCACCCCTCCACTTT. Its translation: CASSAHRGRLSSPLHF.

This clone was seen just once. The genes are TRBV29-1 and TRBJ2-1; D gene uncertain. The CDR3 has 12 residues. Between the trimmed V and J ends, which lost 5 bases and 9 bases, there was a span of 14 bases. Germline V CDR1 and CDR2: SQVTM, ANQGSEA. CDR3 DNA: TGCAGCGTTCCTCTTAGTACGTTTGAGCAGTTCTTC. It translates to CSVPLSTFEQFF.

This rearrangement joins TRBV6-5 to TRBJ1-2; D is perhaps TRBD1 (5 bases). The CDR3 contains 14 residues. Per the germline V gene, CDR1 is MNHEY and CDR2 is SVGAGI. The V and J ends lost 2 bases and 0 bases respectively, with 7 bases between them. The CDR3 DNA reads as TGTGCCAGCAGTTACAAGGGGTCTAACTATGGCTACACCTTC. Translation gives CASSYKGSNYGYTF.

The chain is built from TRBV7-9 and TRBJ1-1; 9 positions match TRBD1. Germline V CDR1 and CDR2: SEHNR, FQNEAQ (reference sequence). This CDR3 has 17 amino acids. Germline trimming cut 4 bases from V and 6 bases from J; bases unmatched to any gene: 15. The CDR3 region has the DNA TGTGCCAGCAGCTCAAATAGACCGGGACAGGGTGGCCCTGAAGCTTTCTTT. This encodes CASSSNRPGQGGPEAFF.

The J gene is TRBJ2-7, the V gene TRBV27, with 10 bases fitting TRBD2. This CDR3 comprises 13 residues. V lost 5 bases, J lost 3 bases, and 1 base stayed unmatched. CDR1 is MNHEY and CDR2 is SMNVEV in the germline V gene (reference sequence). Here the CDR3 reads CASSASGGYEQYF. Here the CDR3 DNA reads TGTGCCAGCAGTGCTAGCGGGGGCTACGAGCAGTACTTC.

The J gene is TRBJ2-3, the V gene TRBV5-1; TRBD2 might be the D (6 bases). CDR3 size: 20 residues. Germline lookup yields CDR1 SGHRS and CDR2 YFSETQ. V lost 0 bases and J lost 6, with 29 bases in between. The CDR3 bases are TGCGCCAGCAGCTTGGGAGCCTTTTCGTGGCGGGGTCGCCGGATCGATACGCAGTATTTT. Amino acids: CASSLGAFSWRGRRIDTQYF.

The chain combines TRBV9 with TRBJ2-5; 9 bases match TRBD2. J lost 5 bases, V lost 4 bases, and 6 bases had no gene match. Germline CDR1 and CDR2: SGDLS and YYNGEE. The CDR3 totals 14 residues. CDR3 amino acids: CASSPRTSEETQYF. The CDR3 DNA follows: TGTGCCAGCAGCCCTAGGACTAGCGAGGAGACCCAGTACTTC.

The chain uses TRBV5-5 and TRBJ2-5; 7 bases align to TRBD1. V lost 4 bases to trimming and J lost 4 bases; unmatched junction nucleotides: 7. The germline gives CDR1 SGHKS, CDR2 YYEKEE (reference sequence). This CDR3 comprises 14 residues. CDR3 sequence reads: CASSPGQRGETQYF. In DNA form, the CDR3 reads TGTGCCAGCAGCCCGGGACAGCGAGGAGAGACCCAGTACTTC. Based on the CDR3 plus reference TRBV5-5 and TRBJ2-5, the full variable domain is DAGVTQSPTHLIKTRGQQVTLRCSPISGHKSVSWYQQVLGQGPQFIFQYYEKEERGRGNFPDRFSARQFPNYSSELNVNALLLGDSALYLCASSPGQRGETQYFGPGTRLLVL.

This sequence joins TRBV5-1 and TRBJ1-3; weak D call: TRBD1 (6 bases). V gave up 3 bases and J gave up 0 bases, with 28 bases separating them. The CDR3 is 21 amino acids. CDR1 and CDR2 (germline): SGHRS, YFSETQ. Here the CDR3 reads CASSWGLQGRRHVGSGNTIYF. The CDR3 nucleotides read TGCGCCAGCAGCTGGGGGTTACAGGGAAGAAGGCATGTAGGCTCTGGAAACACCATATATTTT.

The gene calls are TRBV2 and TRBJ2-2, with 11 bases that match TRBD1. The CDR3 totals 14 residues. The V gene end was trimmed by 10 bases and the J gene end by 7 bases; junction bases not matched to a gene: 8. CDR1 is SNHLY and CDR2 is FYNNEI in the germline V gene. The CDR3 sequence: CAIQDRGQSGELFF. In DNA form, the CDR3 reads TGTGCCATCCAGGACAGGGGGCAAAGCGGGGAGCTGTTTTTT.

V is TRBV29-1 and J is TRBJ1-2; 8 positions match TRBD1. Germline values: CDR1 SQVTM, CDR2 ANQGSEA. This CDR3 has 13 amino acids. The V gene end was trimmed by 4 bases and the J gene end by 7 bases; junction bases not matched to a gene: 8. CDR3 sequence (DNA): TGCAGCGTTGTAATGCTAGACAGGGGTGGCTACACCTTC. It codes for CSVVMLDRGGYTF.

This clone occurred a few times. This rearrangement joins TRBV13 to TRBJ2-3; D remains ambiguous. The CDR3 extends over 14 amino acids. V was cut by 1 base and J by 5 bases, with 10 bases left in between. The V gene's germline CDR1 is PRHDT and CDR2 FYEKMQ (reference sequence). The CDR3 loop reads CASSLASRRDTQYF. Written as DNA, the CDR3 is TGTGCCAGCAGCTTAGCCTCCCGGAGAGATACGCAGTATTTT.

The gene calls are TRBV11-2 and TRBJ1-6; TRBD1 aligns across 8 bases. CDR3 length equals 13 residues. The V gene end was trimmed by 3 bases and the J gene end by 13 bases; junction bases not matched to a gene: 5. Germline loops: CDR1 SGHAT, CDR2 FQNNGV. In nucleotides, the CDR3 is TGTGCCAGCAGCTTTTCGACAGGGGATCCCCTCCACTTT. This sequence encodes CASSFSTGDPLHF. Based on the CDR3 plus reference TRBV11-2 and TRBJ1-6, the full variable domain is EAGVAQSPRYKIIEKRQSVAFWCNPISGHATLYWYQQILGQGPKLLIQFQNNGVVDDSQLPKDRFSAERLKGVDSTLKIQPAKLEDSAVYLCASSFSTGDPLHFGNGTRLTVT.

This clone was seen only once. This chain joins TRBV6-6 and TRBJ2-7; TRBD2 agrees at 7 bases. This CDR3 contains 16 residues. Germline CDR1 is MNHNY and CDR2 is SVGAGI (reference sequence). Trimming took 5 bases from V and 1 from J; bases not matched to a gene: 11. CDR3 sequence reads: CASSRSGGSSSYEQYF. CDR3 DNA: TGTGCCAGCAGTCGATCCGGGGGGTCTTCTTCCTACGAGCAGTACTTC.

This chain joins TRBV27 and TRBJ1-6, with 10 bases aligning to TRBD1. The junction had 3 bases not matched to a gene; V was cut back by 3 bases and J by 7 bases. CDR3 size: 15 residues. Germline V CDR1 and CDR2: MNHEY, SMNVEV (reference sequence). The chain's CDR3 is CASSLRTGGNSPLHF. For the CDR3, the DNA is TGTGCCAGCAGTTTGAGGACAGGGGGGAATTCACCCCTCCACTTT.

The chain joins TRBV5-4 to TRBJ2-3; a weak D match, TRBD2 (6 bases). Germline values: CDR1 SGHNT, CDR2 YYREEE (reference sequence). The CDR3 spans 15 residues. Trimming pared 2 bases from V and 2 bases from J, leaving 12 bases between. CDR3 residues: CASSFRAGSTDTQYF. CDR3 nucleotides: TGTGCCAGCAGCTTCCGGGCGGGGTCCACAGATACGCAGTATTTT. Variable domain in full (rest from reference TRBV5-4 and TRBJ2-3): ETGVTQSPTHLIKTRGQQVTLRCSSQSGHNTVSWYQQALGQGPQFIFQYYREEENGRGNFPPRFSGLQFPNYSSELNVNALELDDSALYLCASSFRAGSTDTQYFGPGTRLTVL.

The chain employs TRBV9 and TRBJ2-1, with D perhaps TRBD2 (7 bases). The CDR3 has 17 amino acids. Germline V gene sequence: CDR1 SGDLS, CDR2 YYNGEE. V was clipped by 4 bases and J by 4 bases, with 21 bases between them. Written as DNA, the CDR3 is TGTGCCAGCAGCCCCGTGGGGTCCAGGGGAGGGTACAATGAGCAGTTCTTC. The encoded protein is CASSPVGSRGGYNEQFF.